This TCR beta chain was captured by sequencing in a study of blood T cell repertoires in COVID-19. Looking at the study overall: COVID-19 samples collected from the United States, Italy and Spain covered acute and convalescent phases. Sample material is recorded as cDNA or gDNA derived from T cells, B-cell-depleted T cells, or PBMCs.

This clone showed up just once. The CDR3 sequence is 16 residues long. Germline CDR1 is KGHSY and CDR2 is FQNENV. V was trimmed by 0 bases and J by 4 bases, leaving 13 bases between them. In the original analysis: Estimation of nucleated cell counts relied on the amplification of reference gene primers. Method: immunoSEQ multiplex PCR; TCRdb's copy keeps in-frame clones and lacks some. The V and J calls and clone size come from that table; D and trimming were worked out from the DNA. Of about 140,000 clones listed, 80% to 90% are singletons. The specimen sequenced was peripheral blood. This TCR was sampled from a woman aged 60-70 years with acute or convalescent COVID-19. The chain recombines TRBV16 with TRBJ1-5; D is ambiguous. The CDR3 is CASSQSEARGNQPQHF. The CDR3 DNA sequence: TGTGCCAGCAGCCAATCGGAAGCACGGGGAAATCAGCCCCAGCATTTT. The complete variable domain, with remaining parts taken from reference TRBV16 and TRBJ1-5, reads GEEVAQTPKHLVRGEGQKAKLYCAPIKGHSYVFWYQQVLKNEFKFLISFQNENVFDETGMPKERFSAKCLPNSPCSLEIQATKLEDSAVYFCASSQSEARGNQPQHFGDGTRLSIL.